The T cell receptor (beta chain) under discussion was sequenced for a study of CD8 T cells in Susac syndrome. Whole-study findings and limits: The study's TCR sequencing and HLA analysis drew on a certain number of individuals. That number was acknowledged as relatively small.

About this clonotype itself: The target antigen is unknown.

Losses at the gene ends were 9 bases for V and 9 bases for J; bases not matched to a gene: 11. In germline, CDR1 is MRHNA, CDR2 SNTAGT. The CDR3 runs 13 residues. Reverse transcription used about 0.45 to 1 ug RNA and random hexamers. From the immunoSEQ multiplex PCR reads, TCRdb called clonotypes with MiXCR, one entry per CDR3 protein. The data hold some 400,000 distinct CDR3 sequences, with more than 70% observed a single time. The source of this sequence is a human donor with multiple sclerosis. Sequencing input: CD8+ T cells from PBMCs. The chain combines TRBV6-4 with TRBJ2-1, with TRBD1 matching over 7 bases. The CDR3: CASQDRFRGEQFF. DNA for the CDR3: TGTGCCAGTCAGGACAGGTTCCGGGGTGAGCAGTTCTTC.